The 10 T cell receptor beta chains given below trace back to one sample, sequenced in a study of shared T cell receptors in the human thymus. Method: immunoSEQ multiplex PCR; TCRdb's copy keeps in-frame clones and lacks some. The sample holds 700,000 or so clones; around 85% are singletons and the top ten take around 0.0099%. Another study also made use of these data, one on human thymus T cells.

Input material: thymocytes. These receptors all stem from a girl under two years old with a congenital heart defect.

This clone has only a few counts. This sequence joins TRBV7-6 and TRBJ2-7, with 12 bases matching TRBD2. CDR3 length equals 20 residues. J lost 5 bases, V lost 6 bases, and 23 bases had no gene match. CDR1 is SGHVS, CDR2 FNYEAQ, per germline. The CDR3 sequence: CASSRTSGGRRIGGGDEQYF. CDR3 sequence (DNA): TGTGCCAGCAGTCGTACTAGCGGGGGGCGCCGGATCGGAGGAGGGGACGAGCAGTACTTC.

The rearrangement links TRBV5-8 to TRBJ1-4; D gene uncertain. Deletions cut 4 bases from V and 8 bases from J, with 6 bases between. In germline, CDR1 is SGHTS, CDR2 YDEGEE. This CDR3 has 11 amino acids. The CDR3 coding sequence is TGTGCCAGCAGCCTCAGGGAAAAACTGTTTTTT. Encoded protein: CASSLREKLFF.

This clone is a singleton in its sample. J is TRBJ2-7 and V is TRBV4-3, with 7 bases lining up with TRBD2. From germline, CDR1 is LGHNA and CDR2 YSLEER. Losses at the gene ends were 3 bases for V and 5 bases for J; bases not matched to a gene: 7. The CDR3 is 14 residues long. The CDR3 loop reads CASSHRGLSHEQYF. CDR3 in DNA: TGCGCCAGCAGCCATAGGGGACTATCCCACGAGCAGTACTTC.

This rearrangement joins TRBV29-1 to TRBJ2-7; D may be TRBD1 (6 bases). The CDR3 covers 17 residues. With 8 bases removed from V and 7 bases from J, the gap between germline ends came to 33 bases. Germline V gene sequence: CDR1 SQVTM, CDR2 ANQGSEA. The CDR3 is CSILVGCRDKLDGEQYF. The CDR3, as DNA: TGCAGCATCTTGGTTGGGTGTAGGGACAAACTGGATGGGGAGCAGTACTTC.

The chain combines TRBV4-1 with TRBJ1-2; perhaps TRBD1 as D (5 bases). Germline V gene lookup returns CDR1 MGHRA and CDR2 YSYEKL. The CDR3 has 16 residues. V lost 1 base and J lost 8, with 20 bases in between. The CDR3 coding sequence is TGCGCCAGCAGCCAAGTGCCTACAGGCGCCGGGAGAGGCTACACCTTC. This gives the protein CASSQVPTGAGRGYTF.

The chain couples TRBV7-4 to TRBJ1-2, with TRBD1 matching 11 bases. Germline CDR1 is SGHVT and CDR2 is SQSDAQ. This CDR3 has 17 amino acids. Trimming took 5 bases from V and 8 from J; bases not matched to a gene: 16. Here the CDR3 reads CASSPYPRTGGVLGYTF. The CDR3 DNA sequence: TGTGCCAGCAGCCCGTACCCCAGGACAGGGGGCGTCTTAGGCTACACCTTC.

This chain links TRBV6-5 with TRBJ1-1, with a tentative D call TRBD1 (5 bases). This CDR3 is 14 amino acids long. Germline values: CDR1 MNHEY, CDR2 SVGAGI. Trimming took 7 bases from V and 6 from J, leaving 18 bases between them. CDR3 loop: CASNPTRGGAEAFF. The CDR3, as DNA: TGTGCCAGCAATCCTACGCGGGGGGGGGCTGAAGCTTTCTTT.

A word on this clone: The junction and the germline gene differ at one end; a read error may be behind it. The chain combines TRBV7-7 with TRBJ2-6; tentatively, D is TRBD1 (6 bases). Germline V gene data show CDR1 as SSHAT and CDR2 as FNYEAQ (reference sequence). This CDR3 spans 17 amino acids. The CDR3 bases are TGTGCCAGCAGCTTGAACCCCCACAGGGTTGGGACCAACGTCCTGACTTTC. Amino acids: CASSLNPHRVGTNVLTF.

The rearrangement links TRBV19 to TRBJ2-2, with 8 nucleotides matching TRBD1. Unmatched junction bases numbered 13, after V lost 10 bases and J lost 3 bases. CDR3 length: 16 amino acids. Per the germline V gene, CDR1 is LNHDA and CDR2 is SQIVND (reference sequence). The CDR3 region is CATSPPDRGDTGELFF. The CDR3 DNA reads TGTGCCACTAGCCCCCCCGACAGGGGAGACACCGGGGAGCTGTTTTTT.

The chain recombines TRBV12-5 with TRBJ2-3, with 11 bases identical to TRBD2. The length of the CDR3 is 16 residues. Trimming cost V 6 bases and J 5 bases; bases outside gene matches: 10. Per germline, CDR1 LGHNT and CDR2 FRNRAP. DNA for the CDR3: TGTGCTAGTGGCCTACTAGCGGGGGCCCCGGTAGATACGCAGTATTTT. It yields the protein CASGLLAGAPVDTQYF.